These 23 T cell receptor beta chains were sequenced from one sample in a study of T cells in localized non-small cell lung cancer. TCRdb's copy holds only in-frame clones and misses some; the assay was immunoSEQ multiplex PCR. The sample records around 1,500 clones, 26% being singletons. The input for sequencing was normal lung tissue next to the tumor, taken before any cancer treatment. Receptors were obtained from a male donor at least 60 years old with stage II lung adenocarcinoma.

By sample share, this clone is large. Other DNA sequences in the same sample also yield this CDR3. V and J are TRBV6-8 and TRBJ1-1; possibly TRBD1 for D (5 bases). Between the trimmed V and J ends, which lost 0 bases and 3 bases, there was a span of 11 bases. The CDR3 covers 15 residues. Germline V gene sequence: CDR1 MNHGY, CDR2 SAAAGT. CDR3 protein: CASSYSPGGDTEAFF. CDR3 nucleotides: TGTGCCAGCAGTTACTCACCGGGGGGGGACACTGAAGCTTTCTTT.

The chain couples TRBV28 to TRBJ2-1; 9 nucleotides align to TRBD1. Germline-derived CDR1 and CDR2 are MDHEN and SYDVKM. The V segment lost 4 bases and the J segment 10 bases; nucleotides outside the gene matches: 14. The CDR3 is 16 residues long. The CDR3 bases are TGTGCCAGCAGTTCTTCCGGGACAGGGCGGTCATTCGAGCAGTTCTTC. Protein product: CASSSSGTGRSFEQFF.

The chain's CDR3 is CASSPVGMDPYEQYF. CDR3 DNA sequence: TGTGCCAGCTCACCCGTCGGCATGGATCCCTACGAGCAGTACTTC. This rearrangement joins TRBV19 to TRBJ2-7; no reliable D call. Trimming stripped 9 bases from V and 2 bases from J, with 20 bases between. CDR1 is LNHDA, CDR2 SQIVND, per germline (reference sequence). The length of the CDR3 is 15 residues. The full variable domain, completed using reference TRBV19 and TRBJ2-7, is DGGITQSPKYLFRKEGQNVTLSCEQNLNHDAMYWYRQDPGQGLRLIYYSQIVNDFQKGDIAEGYSVSREKKESFPLTVTSAQKNPTAFYLCASSPVGMDPYEQYFGPGTRLTVT.

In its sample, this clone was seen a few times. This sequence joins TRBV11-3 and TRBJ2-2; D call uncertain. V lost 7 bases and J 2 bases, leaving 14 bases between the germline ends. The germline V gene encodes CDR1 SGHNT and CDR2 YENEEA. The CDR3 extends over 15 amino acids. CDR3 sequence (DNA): TGTGCCAGCACCATCCGGGTAGGAAACACCGGGGAGCTGTTTTTT. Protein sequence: CASTIRVGNTGELFF.

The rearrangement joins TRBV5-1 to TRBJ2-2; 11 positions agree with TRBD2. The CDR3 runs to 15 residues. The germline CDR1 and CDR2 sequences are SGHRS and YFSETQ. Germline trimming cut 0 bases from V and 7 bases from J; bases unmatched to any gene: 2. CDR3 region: CASSLGLAGRGELFF. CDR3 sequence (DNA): TGCGCCAGCAGCTTGGGACTAGCGGGGCGCGGGGAGCTGTTTTTT.

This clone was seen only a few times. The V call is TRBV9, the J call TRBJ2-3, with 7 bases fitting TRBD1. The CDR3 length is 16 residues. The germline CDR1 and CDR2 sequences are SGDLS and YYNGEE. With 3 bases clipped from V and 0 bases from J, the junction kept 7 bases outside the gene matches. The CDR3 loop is CASSERQGTSTDTQYF. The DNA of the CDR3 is TGTGCCAGCAGCGAGCGACAGGGAACTAGCACAGATACGCAGTATTTT.

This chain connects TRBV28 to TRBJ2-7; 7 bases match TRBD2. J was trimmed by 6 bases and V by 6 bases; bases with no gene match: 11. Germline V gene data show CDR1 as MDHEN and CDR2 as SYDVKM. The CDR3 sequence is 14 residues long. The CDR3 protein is CASSPTREGPEQYF. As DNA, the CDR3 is TGTGCCAGCAGCCCCACGAGGGAGGGGCCCGAGCAGTACTTC.

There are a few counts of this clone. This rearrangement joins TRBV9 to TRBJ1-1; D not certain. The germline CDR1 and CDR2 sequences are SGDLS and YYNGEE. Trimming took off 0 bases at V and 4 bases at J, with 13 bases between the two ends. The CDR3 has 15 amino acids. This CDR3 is CASSVEGRYGTEAFF. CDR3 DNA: TGTGCCAGCAGCGTAGAAGGGCGGTATGGCACTGAAGCTTTCTTT.

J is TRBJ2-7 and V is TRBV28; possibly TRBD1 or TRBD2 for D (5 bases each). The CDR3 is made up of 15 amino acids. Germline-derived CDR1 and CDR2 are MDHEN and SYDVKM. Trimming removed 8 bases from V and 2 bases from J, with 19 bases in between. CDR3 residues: CASSYRDPGAYEQYF. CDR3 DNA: TGTGCCAGCTCCTACCGGGACCCTGGGGCCTACGAGCAGTACTTC. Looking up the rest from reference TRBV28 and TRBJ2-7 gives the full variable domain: DVKVTQSSRYLVKRTGEKVFLECVQDMDHENMFWYRQDPGLGLRLIYFSYDVKMKEKGDIPEGYSVSREKKERFSLILESASTNQTSMYLCASSYRDPGAYEQYFGPGTRLTVT.

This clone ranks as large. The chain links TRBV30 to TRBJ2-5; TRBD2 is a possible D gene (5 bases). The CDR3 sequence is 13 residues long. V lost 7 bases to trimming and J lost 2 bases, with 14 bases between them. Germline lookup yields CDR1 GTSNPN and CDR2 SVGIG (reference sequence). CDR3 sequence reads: CASSGREQETQYF. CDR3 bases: TGTGCCTCTAGTGGACGGGAACAAGAGACCCAGTACTTC.

The CDR3 spells CAWSVAGRNGYTF. In nucleotides, the CDR3 is TGTGCCTGGAGTGTAGCAGGGAGGAATGGCTACACCTTC. The chain joins TRBV30 to TRBJ1-2, with D tentatively TRBD1 (5 bases). CDR3 length equals 13 residues. V dropped 0 bases and J dropped 6 bases, with 11 bases sitting between them. Per the germline V gene, CDR1 is GTSNPN and CDR2 is SVGIG (reference sequence).

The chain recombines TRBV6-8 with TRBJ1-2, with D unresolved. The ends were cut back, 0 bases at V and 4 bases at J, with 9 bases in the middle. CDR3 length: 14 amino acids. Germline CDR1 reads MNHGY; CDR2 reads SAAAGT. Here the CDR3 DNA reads TGTGCCAGCAGTTACTCCGCCCGGACCTATGGCTACACCTTC. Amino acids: CASSYSARTYGYTF.

The CDR3 spells CAAVAGGPSSEQYF. CDR3 bases: TGTGCCGCGGTAGCGGGAGGGCCGTCGAGCGAGCAGTACTTC. The chain combines TRBV28 with TRBJ2-7; 11 bases fit TRBD2. The CDR3 has 14 residues. After removal of 11 bases from V and 6 bases from J, the junction contained 12 bases not matched to a gene. Germline lookup yields CDR1 MDHEN and CDR2 SYDVKM.

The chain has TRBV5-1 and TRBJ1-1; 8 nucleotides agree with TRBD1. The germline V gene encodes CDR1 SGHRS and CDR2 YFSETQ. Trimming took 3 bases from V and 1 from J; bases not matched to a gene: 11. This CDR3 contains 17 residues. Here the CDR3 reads CASSSLVSGTGNTEAFF. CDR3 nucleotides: TGCGCCAGCAGCTCGCTTGTATCCGGGACAGGGAACACTGAAGCTTTCTTT.

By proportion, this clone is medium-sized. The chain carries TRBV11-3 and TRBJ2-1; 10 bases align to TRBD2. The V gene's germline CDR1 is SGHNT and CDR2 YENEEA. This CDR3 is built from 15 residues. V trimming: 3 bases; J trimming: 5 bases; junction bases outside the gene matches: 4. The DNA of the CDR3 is TGTGCCAGCAGCTTGTGGGGGACTAGCGACAATGAGCAGTTCTTC. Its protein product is CASSLWGTSDNEQFF.

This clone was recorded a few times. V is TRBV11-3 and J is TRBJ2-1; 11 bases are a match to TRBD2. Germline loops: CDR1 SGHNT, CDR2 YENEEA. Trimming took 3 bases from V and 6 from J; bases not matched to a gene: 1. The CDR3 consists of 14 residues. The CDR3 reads CASSFSGRVNEQFF. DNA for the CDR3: TGTGCCAGCAGCTTTAGCGGGAGGGTCAATGAGCAGTTCTTC.

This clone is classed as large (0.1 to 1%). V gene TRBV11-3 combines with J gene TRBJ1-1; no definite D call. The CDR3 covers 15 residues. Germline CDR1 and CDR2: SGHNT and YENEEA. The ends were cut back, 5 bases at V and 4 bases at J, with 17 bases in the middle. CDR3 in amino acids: CASSLQVGMGTEAFF. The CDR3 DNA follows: TGTGCCAGCAGCCTCCAAGTGGGAATGGGCACTGAAGCTTTCTTT.

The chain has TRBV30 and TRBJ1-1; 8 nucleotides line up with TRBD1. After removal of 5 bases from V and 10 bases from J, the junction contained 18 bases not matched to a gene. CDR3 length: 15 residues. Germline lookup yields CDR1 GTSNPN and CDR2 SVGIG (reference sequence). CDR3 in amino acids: CAWSTLGQGSDRAFF. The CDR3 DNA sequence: TGTGCCTGGTCGACCTTAGGACAGGGATCTGATAGAGCTTTCTTT. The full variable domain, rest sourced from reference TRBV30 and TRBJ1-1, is SQTIHQWPATLVQPVGSPLSLECTVEGTSNPNLYWYRQAAGRGLQLLFYSVGIGQISSEVPQNLSASRPQDRQFILSSKKLLLSDSGFYLCAWSTLGQGSDRAFFGQGTRLTVV.

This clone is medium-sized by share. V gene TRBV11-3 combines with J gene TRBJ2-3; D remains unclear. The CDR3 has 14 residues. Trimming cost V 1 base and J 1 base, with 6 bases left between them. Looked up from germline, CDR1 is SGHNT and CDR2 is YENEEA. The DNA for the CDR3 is TGTGCCAGCAGCTTAGGAGGAGGCACAGATACGCAGTATTTT. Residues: CASSLGGGTDTQYF.

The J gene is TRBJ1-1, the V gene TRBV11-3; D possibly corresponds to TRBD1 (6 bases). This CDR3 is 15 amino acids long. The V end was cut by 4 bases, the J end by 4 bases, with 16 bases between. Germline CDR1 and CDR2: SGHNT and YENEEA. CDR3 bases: TGTGCCAGCAGCTCCCGAATACAGGGCCTCACTGAAGCTTTCTTT. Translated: CASSSRIQGLTEAFF.

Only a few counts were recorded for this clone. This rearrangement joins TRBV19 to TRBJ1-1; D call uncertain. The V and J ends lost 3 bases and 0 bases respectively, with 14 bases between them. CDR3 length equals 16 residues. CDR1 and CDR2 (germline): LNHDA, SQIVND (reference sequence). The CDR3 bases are TGTGCCAGTAGTATGGAACATCTGACTATGAACACTGAAGCTTTCTTT. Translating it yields CASSMEHLTMNTEAFF.

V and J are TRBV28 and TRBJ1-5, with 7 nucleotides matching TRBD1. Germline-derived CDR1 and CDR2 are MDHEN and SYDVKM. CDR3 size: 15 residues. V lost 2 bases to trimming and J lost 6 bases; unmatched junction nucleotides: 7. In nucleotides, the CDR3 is TGTGCCAGCAGTTTAGAGGGGGCGGTGAGTCAGCCCCAGCATTTT. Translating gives CASSLEGAVSQPQHF.

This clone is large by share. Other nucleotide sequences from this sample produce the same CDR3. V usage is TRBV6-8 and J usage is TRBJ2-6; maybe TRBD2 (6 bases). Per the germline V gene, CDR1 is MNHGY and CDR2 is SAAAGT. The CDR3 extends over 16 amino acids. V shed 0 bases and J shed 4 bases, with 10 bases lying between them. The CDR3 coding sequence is TGTGCCAGCAGTTACTCTCGGGGGTCCGGGGCCAACGTCCTGACTTTC. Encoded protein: CASSYSRGSGANVLTF.